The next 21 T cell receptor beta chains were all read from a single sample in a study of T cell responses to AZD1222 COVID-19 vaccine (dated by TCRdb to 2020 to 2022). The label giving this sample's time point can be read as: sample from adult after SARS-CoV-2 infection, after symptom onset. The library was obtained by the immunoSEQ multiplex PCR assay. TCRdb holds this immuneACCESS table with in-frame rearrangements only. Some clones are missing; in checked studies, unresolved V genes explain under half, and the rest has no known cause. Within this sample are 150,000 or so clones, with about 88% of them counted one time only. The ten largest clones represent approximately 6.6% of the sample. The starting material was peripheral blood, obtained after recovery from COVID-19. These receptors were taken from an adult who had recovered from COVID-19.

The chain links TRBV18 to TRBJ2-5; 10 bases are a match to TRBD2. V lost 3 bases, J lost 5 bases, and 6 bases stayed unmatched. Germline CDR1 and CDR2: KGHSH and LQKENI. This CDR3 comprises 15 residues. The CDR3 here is CASSPQGLAKETQYF. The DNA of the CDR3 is TGTGCCAGCTCACCCCAGGGACTAGCGAAGGAGACCCAGTACTTC.

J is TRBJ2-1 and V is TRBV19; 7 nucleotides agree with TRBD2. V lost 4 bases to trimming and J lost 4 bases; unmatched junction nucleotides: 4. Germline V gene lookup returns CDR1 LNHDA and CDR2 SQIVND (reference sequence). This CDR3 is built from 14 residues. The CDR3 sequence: CASSKGGGYNEQFF. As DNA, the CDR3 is TGTGCCAGTAGTAAGGGCGGGGGTTACAATGAGCAGTTCTTC.

The CDR3 sequence is CASSTARSNYGYTF. Here the CDR3 DNA reads TGTGCCAGCAGTACGGCCAGATCCAACTATGGCTACACCTTC. The rearrangement uses TRBV5-6 and TRBJ1-2; D call uncertain. The CDR3 contains 14 residues. The germline CDR1 and CDR2 sequences are SGHDT and YYEEEE. The V and J ends lost 5 bases and 2 bases respectively, with 13 bases between them.

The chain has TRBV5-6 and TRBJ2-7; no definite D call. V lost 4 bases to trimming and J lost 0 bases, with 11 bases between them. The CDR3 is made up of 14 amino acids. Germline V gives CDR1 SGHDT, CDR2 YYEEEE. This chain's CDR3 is CASSHPGSSYEQYF. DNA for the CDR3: TGTGCCAGCAGCCACCCAGGCAGCTCCTACGAGCAGTACTTC.

CDR3 nucleotide sequence: TGTGCCACCAGCAGAGATCACGGTCTTTTTGAAGGGGACACTGAAGCTTTCTTT. It is translated as CATSRDHGLFEGDTEAFF. The chain combines TRBV15 with TRBJ1-1, with D possibly matching TRBD1 (5 bases). CDR1 LNHNV and CDR2 YYDKDF come from the germline V gene (reference sequence). The CDR3 has 18 amino acids. V shed 0 bases and J shed 3 bases, with 20 bases lying between them.

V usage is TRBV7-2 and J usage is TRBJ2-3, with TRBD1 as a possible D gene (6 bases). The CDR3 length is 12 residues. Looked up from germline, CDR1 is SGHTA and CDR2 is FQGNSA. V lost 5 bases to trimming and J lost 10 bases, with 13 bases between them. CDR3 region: CASSVQGSSQYF. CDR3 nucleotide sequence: TGTGCCAGCAGCGTACAGGGCTCTTCGCAGTATTTT.

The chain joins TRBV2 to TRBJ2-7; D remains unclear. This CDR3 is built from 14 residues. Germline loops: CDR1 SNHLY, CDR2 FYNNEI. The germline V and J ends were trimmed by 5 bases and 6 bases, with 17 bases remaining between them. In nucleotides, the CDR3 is TGTGCCAGCAGTTCCAACCCTAGGAGTTTCGAGCAGTACTTC. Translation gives CASSSNPRSFEQYF.

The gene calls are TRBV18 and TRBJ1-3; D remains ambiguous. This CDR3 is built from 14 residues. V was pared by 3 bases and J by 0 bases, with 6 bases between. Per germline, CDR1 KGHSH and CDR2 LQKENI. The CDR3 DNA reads TGTGCCAGCTCACCCCCATACTCTGGAAACACCATATATTTT. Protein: CASSPPYSGNTIYF. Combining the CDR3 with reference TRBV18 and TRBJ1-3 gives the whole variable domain NAGVMQNPRHLVRRRGQEARLRCSPMKGHSHVYWYRQLPEEGLKFMVYLQKENIIDESGMPKERFSAEFPKEGPSILRIQQVVRGDSAAYFCASSPPYSGNTIYFGEGSWLTVV.

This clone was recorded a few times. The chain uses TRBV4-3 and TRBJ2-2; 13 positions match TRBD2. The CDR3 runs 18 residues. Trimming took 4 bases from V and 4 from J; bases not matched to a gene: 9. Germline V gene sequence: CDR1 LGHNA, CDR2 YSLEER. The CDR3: CASSRGTSGGAGTGELFF. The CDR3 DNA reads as TGCGCCAGCAGCCGGGGAACTAGCGGGGGGGCCGGCACCGGGGAGCTGTTTTTT.

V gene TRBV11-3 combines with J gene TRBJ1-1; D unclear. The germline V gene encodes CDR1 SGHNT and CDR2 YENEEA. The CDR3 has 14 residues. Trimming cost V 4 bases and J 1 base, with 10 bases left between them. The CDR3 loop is CASSSGRGNTEAFF. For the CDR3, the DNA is TGTGCCAGCAGCTCTGGACGGGGGAACACTGAAGCTTTCTTT.

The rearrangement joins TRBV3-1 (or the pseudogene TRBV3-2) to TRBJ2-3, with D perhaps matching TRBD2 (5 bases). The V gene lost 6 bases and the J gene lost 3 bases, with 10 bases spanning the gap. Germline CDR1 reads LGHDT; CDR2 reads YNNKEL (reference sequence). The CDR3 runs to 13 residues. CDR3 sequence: CASSLLATDTQYF. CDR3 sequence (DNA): TGTGCCAGCAGTCTCTTAGCGACAGATACGCAGTATTTT.

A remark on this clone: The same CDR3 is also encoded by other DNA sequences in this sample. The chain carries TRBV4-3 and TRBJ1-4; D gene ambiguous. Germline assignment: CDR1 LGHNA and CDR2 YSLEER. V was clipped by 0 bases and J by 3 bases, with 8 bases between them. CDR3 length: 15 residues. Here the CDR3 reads CASSQDLGSNEKLFF. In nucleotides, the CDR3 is TGCGCCAGCAGCCAAGATTTGGGATCTAATGAAAAACTGTTTTTT.

The CDR3, as DNA: TGTGCCAGCTCACCACGTGGGGCCTATGGCTACACCTTC. Protein product: CASSPRGAYGYTF. The V call is TRBV18, the J call TRBJ1-2; D may be TRBD1 (5 bases). Germline V gives CDR1 KGHSH, CDR2 LQKENI. This CDR3 has 13 residues. V was cut by 1 base and J by 4 bases, with 7 bases left in between.

CDR3 sequence (DNA): TGCGCCAGCAGCCAAGAACCGGGGAGAGAGACCCAGTACTTC. Amino acid sequence: CASSQEPGRETQYF. The chain is built from TRBV4-3 and TRBJ2-5, with a possible D match to TRBD2 (5 bases). Germline V lookup: CDR1 LGHNA, CDR2 YSLEER. The CDR3 has 14 residues. V lost 0 bases, J lost 4 bases, and 9 bases lay in between.

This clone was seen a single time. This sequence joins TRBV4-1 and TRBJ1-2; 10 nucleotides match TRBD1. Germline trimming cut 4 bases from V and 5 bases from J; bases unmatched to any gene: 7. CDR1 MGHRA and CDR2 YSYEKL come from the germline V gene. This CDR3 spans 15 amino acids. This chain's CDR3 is CASSPTGGRRYGYTF. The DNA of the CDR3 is TGCGCCAGCAGCCCGACAGGGGGCCGAAGGTATGGCTACACCTTC.

CDR3 nucleotides: TGTGCCAGCAGCTTAGCGTGGACAGGGGGCTATGGCTACACCTTC. Protein product: CASSLAWTGGYGYTF. The V gene is TRBV7-2, the J gene TRBJ1-2; 10 nucleotides match TRBD1. The CDR3 contains 15 residues. The ends lost 0 bases at V and 4 bases at J; junction bases unmatched: 2. Germline V gives CDR1 SGHTA, CDR2 FQGNSA.

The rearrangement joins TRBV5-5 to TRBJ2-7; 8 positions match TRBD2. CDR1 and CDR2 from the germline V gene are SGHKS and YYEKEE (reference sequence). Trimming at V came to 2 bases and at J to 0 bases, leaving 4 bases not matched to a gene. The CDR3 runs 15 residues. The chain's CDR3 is CASSFASGGSYEQYF. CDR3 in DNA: TGTGCCAGCAGCTTCGCAAGCGGGGGCTCCTACGAGCAGTACTTC.

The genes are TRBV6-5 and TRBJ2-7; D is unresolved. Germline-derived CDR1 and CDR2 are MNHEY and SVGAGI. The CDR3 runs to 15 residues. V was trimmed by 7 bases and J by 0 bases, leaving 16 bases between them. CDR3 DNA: TGTGCCAGCATTCCCCGAGACACGAGCTCCTACGAGCAGTACTTC. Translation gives CASIPRDTSSYEQYF.

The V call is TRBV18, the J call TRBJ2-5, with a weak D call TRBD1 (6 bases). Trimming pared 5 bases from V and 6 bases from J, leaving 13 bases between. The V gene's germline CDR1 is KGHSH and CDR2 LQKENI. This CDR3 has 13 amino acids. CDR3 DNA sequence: TGTGCCAGCTCAGCCGGGACAAAGCAGACCCAGTACTTC. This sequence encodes CASSAGTKQTQYF. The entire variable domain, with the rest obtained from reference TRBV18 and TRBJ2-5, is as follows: NAGVMQNPRHLVRRRGQEARLRCSPMKGHSHVYWYRQLPEEGLKFMVYLQKENIIDESGMPKERFSAEFPKEGPSILRIQQVVRGDSAAYFCASSAGTKQTQYFGPGTRLLVL.

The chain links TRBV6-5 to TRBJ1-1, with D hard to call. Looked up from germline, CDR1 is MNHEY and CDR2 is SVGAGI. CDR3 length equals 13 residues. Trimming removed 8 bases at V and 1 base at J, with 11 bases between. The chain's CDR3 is CASPPNWNTEAFF. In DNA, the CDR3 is TGTGCCAGCCCACCGAATTGGAACACTGAAGCTTTCTTT.

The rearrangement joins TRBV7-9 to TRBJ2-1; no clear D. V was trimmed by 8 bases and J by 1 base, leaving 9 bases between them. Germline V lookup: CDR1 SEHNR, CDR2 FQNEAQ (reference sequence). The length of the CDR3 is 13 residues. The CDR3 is CASFRISYNEQFF. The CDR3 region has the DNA TGTGCCAGCTTTCGCATTTCCTACAATGAGCAGTTCTTC.